This TCR beta chain appears in the sequencing data of a study of cytomegalovirus exposure and HLA in healthy donors. Findings of the study overall: For most TCR sequences rarity was the rule, although some public TCRs occurred in many donors. It was reported that the classifier diagnosed cytomegalovirus status with high specificity and sensitivity in both the original and validation cohorts. The listing of 150 or so TCR beta chains classed them as cytomegalovirus-associated.

Details on this clone: What it binds is not known.

Measured with immunoSEQ multiplex PCR; TCRdb has only the in-frame clones, and not every one. Here the sample spans 110,000 to 150,000 clones, roughly nine tenths being singletons. Germline CDR1 reads SGDLS; CDR2 reads YYNGEE. This CDR3 is built from 17 residues. V was cut by 0 bases and J by 0 bases, with 14 bases left in between. This rearrangement joins TRBV9 to TRBJ2-3, with D maybe TRBD2 (6 bases). The sequence derives from a young man in good health and CMV-seronegative. The sample was PBMCs. The CDR3 loop reads CASSVGTSLSSTDTQYF. CDR3 in DNA: TGTGCCAGCAGCGTAGGCACTAGCCTGAGTAGCACAGATACGCAGTATTTT.